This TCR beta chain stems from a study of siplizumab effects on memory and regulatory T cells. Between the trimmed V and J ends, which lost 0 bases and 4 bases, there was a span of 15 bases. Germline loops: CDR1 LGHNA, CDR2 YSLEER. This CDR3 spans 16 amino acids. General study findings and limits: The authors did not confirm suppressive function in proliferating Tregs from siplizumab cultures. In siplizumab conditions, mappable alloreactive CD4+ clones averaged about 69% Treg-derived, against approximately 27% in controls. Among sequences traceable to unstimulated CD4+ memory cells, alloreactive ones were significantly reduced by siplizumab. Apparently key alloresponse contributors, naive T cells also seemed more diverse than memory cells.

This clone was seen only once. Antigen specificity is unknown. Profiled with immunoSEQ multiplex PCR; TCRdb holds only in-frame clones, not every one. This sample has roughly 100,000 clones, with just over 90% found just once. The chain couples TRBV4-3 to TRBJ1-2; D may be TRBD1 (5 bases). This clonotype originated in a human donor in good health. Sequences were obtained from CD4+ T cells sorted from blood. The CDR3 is CASSQDLGARGYGYTF. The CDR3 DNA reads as TGCGCCAGCAGCCAAGATCTAGGGGCGCGGGGCTATGGCTACACCTTC.